This T cell receptor beta chain was sequenced in a study of blood T cell repertoires in COVID-19. The assay was immunoSEQ multiplex PCR, and TCRdb's table has in-frame clones only and misses some. The sample includes a few hundred thousand clones, less than 90% of them seen just once. V shed 5 bases and J 6 bases; nucleotides not matched to a gene: 10. There are 16 residues in the CDR3. CDR1 and CDR2 from the germline V gene are SGHAT and FQNNGV. Material for sequencing was PBMCs or T cells enriched from blood (not recorded which). The gene calls are TRBV11-2 and TRBJ1-2; 12 bases are a match to TRBD1. The clonotype comes from a woman aged 25-40 years who had recovered from COVID-19. This CDR3 reads CASSPIPGQGADGYTF. CDR3 in DNA: TGTGCCAGCAGCCCAATTCCGGGACAGGGGGCTGATGGCTACACCTTC.